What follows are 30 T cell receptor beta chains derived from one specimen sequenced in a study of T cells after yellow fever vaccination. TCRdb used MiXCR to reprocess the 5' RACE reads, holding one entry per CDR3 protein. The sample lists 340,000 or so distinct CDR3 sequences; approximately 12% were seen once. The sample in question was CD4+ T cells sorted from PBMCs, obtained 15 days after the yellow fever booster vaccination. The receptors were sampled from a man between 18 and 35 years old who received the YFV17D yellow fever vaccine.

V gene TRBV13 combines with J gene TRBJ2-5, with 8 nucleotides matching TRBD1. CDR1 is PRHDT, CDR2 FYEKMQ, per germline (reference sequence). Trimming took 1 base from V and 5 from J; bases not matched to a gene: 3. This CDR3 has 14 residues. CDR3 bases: TGTGCCAGCAGCTTAGCAGGGGGCATCGAGACCCAGTACTTC. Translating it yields CASSLAGGIETQYF. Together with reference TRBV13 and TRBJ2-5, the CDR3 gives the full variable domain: AAGVIQSPRHLIKEKRETATLKCYPIPRHDTVYWYQQGPGQDPQFLISFYEKMQSDKGSIPDRFSAQQFSDYHSELNMSSLELGDSALYFCASSLAGGIETQYFGPGTRLLVL.

Written as DNA, the CDR3 is TGTGCCAGCAGCGAGGGACAGGCACCCCAGGAGACCCAGTACTTC. This sequence encodes CASSEGQAPQETQYF. The chain joins TRBV9 to TRBJ2-5; 8 bases fit TRBD1. Germline V CDR1 and CDR2: SGDLS, YYNGEE. After removal of 3 bases from V and 5 bases from J, the junction contained 9 bases not matched to a gene. The CDR3 is made up of 15 amino acids.

CDR3 sequence reads: CSARKGALMAGELFF. CDR3 nucleotides: TGCAGTGCTAGAAAGGGGGCGCTGATGGCCGGGGAGCTGTTTTTT. V and J are TRBV20-1 and TRBJ2-2; the match to TRBD1 covers 7 bases. This CDR3 contains 15 residues. CDR1 is DFQATT and CDR2 is SNEGSKA in the germline V gene (reference sequence). The V and J ends lost 2 bases and 6 bases, in that order; junction bases with no gene match: 9.

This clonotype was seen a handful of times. CDR3 in amino acids: CASSARRLAGQETQYF. CDR3 nucleotide sequence: TGTGCCAGCAGCGCCCGCCGACTAGCGGGGCAAGAGACCCAGTACTTC. The genes are TRBV3-1 and TRBJ2-5; 11 bases are a match to TRBD2. Germline trimming cut 5 bases from V and 2 bases from J; bases unmatched to any gene: 7. In germline, CDR1 is LGHDT, CDR2 YNNKEL (reference sequence). The CDR3 totals 16 residues.

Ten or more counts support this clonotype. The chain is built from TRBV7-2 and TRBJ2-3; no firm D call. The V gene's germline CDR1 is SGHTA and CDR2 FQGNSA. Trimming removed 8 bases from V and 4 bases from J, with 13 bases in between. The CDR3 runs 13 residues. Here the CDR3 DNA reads TGTGCCAGCTCCTTACGGGCCGCAGATACGCAGTATTTT. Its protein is CASSLRAADTQYF.

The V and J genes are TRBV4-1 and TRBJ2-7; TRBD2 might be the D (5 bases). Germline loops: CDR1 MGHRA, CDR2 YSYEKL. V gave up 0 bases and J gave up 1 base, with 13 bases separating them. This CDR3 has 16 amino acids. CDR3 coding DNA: TGCGCCAGCAGCCAAGATGTTAGCTCGGGGTCCTACGAGCAGTACTTC. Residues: CASSQDVSSGSYEQYF.

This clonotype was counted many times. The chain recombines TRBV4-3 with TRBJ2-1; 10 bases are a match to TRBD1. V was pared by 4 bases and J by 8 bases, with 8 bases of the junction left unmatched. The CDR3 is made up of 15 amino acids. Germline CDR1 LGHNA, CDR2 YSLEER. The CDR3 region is CASSPGQDRGDEQFF. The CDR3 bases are TGCGCCAGCAGCCCAGGACAGGACAGGGGGGATGAGCAGTTCTTC.

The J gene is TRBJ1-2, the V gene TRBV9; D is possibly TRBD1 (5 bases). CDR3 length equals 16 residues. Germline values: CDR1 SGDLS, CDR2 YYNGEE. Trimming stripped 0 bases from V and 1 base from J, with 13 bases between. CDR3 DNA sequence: TGTGCCAGCAGCGTAGCTACGGGGGGTTTTAACTATGGCTACACCTTC. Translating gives CASSVATGGFNYGYTF. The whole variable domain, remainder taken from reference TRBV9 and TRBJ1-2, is DSGVTQTPKHLITATGQRVTLRCSPRSGDLSVYWYQQSLDQGLQFLIQYYNGEERAKGNILERFSAQQFPDLHSELNLSSLELGDSALYFCASSVATGGFNYGYTFGSGTRLTVV.

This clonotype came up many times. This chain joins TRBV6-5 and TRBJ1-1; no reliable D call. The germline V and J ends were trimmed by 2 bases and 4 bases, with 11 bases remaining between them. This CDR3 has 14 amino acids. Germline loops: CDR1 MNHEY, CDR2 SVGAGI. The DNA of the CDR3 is TGTGCCAGCAGTTACGTCAGTTCCACCACTGAAGCTTTCTTT. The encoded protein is CASSYVSSTTEAFF.

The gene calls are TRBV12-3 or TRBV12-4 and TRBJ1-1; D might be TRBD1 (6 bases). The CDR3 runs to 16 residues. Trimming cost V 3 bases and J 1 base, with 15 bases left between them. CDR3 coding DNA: TGTGCCAGCAGTTTCTCCCCGGACAGACGGAACACTGAAGCTTTCTTT. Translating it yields CASSFSPDRRNTEAFF.

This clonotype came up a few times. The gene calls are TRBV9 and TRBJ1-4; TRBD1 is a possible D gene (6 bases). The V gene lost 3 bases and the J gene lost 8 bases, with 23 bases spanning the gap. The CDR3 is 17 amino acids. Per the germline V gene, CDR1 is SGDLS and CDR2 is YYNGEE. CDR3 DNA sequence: TGTGCCAGCAGCGCCGGGAGCGGGGCAGGGGACTACGAAAAACTGTTTTTT. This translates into CASSAGSGAGDYEKLFF.

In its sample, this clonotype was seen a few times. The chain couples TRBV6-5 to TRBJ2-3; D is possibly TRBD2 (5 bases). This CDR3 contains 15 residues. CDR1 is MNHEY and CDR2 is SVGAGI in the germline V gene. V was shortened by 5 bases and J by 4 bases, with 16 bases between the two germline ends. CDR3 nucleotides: TGTGCCAGCAGTAACCGCCCAACCGGGGCAGATACGCAGTATTTT. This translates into CASSNRPTGADTQYF.

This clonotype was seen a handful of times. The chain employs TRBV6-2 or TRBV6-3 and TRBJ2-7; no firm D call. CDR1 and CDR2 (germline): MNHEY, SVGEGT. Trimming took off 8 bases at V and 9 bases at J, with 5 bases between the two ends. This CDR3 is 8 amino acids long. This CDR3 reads CASPGQYV. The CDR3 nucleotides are TGTGCCAGCCCCGGGCAGTACGTC.

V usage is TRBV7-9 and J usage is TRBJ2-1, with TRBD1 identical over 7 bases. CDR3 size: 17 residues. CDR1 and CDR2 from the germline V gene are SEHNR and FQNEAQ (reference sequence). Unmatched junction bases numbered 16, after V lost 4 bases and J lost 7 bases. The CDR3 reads CASSSRTGGASRNEQFF. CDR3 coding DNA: TGTGCCAGCAGCTCTAGGACAGGAGGCGCGTCACGAAATGAGCAGTTCTTC. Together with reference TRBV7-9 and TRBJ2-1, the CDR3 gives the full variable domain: DTGVSQNPRHKITKRGQNVTFRCDPISEHNRLYWYRQTLGQGPEFLTYFQNEAQLEKSRLLSDRFSAERPKGSFSTLEIQRTEQGDSAMYLCASSSRTGGASRNEQFFGPGTRLTVL.

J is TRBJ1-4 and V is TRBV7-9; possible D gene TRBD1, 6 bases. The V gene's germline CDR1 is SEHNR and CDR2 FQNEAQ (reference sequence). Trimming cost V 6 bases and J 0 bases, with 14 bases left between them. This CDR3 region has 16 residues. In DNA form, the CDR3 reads TGTGCCAGCAGGGCAGGGGACGGTCCAACTAATGAAAAACTGTTTTTT. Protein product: CASRAGDGPTNEKLFF.

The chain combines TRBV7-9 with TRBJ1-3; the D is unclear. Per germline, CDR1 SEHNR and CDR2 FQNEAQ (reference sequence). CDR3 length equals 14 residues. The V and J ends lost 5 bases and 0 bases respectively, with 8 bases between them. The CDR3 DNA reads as TGTGCCAGCAGCGACCGAGACTCTGGAAACACCATATATTTT. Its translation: CASSDRDSGNTIYF.

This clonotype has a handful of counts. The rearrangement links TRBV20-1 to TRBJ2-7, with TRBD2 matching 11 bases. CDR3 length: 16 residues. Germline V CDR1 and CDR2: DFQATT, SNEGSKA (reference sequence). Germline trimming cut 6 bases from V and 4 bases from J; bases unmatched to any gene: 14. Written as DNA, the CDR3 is TGCAGTGCCCCGGCGGGGGGTAGCGGGAGGGGGTACGAGCAGTACTTC. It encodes CSAPAGGSGRGYEQYF.

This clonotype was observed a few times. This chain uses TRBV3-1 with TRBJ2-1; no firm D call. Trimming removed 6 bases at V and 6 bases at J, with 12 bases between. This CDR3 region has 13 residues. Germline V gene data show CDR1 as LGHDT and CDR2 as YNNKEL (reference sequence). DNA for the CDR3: TGTGCCAGCAGGCTCTCAGGAGCCAATGAGCAGTTCTTC. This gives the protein CASRLSGANEQFF.

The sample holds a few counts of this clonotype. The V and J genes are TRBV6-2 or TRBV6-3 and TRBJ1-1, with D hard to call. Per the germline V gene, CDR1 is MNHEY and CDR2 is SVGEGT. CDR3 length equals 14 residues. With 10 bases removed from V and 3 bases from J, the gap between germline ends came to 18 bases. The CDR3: CATGLRGRHTEAFF. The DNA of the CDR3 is TGTGCCACCGGACTCCGAGGCAGGCACACTGAAGCTTTCTTT.

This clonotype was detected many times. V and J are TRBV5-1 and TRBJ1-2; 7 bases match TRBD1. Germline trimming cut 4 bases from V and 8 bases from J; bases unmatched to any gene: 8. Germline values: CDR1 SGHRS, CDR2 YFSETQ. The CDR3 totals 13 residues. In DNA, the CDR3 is TGCGCCAGCAGCGCAGACAGGGTTCGGGGCTACACCTTC. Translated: CASSADRVRGYTF. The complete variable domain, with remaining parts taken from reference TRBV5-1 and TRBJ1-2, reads KAGVTQTPRYLIKTRGQQVTLSCSPISGHRSVSWYQQTPGQGLQFLFEYFSETQRNKGNFPGRFSGRQFSNSRSEMNVSTLELGDSALYLCASSADRVRGYTFGSGTRLTVV.

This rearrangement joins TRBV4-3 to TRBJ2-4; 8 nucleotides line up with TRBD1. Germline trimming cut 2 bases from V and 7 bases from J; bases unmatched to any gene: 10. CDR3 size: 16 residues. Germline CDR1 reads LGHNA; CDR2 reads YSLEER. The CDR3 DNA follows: TGCGCCAGCAGCCAACAGATCGACAGGGGTTTGAACATTCAGTACTTC. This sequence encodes CASSQQIDRGLNIQYF.

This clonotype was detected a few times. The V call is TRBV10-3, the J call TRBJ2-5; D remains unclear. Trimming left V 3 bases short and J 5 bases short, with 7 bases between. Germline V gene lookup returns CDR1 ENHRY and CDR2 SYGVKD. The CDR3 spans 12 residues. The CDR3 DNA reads TGTGCCATCAGTGAAGAGACGGAGACCCAGTACTTC. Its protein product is CAISEETETQYF.

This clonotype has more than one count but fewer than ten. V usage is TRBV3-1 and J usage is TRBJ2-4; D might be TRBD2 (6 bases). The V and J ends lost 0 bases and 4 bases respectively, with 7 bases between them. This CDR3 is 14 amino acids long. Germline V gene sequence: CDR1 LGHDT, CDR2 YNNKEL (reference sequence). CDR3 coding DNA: TGTGCCAGCAGCCAAGATCGGGGGAAAAACATTCAGTACTTC. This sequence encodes CASSQDRGKNIQYF.

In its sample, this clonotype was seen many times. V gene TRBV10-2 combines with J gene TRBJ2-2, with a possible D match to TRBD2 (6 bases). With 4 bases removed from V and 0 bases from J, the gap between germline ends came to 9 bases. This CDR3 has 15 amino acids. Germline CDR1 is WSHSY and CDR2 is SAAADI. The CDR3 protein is CASSGTGANTGELFF. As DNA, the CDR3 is TGCGCCAGCAGTGGAACGGGGGCGAACACCGGGGAGCTGTTTTTT.

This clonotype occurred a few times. CDR3 amino acids: CASSQERGLYNSPLHF. The CDR3 nucleotides read TGTGCCAGCAGCCAAGAGCGGGGCCTCTATAATTCACCCCTCCACTTT. The chain couples TRBV4-2 to TRBJ1-6; weak D call: TRBD1 (5 bases). The germline CDR1 and CDR2 sequences are LGHNA and YNFKEQ. The CDR3 spans 16 residues. The V gene lost 0 bases and the J gene lost 3 bases, with 9 bases spanning the gap.

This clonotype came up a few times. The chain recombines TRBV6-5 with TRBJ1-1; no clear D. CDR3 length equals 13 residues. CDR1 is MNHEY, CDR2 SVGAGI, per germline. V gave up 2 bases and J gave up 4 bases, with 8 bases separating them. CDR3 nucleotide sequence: TGTGCCAGCAGTTACCGTAGGTTCACTGAAGCTTTCTTT. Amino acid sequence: CASSYRRFTEAFF.

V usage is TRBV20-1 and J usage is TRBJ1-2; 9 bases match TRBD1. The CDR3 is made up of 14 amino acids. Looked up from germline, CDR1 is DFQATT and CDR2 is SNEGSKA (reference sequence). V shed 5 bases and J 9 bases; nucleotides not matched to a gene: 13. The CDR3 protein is CSAGQGQGYGSYTF. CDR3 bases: TGCAGTGCTGGCCAGGGACAGGGTTACGGAAGCTACACCTTC.

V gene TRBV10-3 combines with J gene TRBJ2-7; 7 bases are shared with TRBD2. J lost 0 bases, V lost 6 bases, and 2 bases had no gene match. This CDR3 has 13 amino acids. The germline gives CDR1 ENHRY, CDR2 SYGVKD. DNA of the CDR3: TGTGCCATCAGGACGGGGGGCTCCTACGAGCAGTACTTC. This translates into CAIRTGGSYEQYF.

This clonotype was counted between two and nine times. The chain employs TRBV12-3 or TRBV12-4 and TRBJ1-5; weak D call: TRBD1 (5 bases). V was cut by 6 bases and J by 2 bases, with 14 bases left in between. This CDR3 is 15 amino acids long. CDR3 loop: CASRLDTAGNQPQHF. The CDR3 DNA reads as TGTGCCAGCAGGTTGGACACGGCGGGCAATCAGCCCCAGCATTTT.

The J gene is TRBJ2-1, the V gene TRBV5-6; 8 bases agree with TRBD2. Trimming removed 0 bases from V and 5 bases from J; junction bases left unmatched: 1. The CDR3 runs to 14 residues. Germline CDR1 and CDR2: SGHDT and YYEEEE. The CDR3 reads CASSLAGGDNEQFF. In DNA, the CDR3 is TGTGCCAGCAGCTTGGCCGGGGGGGACAATGAGCAGTTCTTC.